The clone carrying this T cell receptor (beta chain) appeared a single time. The CDR3 is 16 residues long. CDR1 is MNHNS and CDR2 is SASEGT in the germline V gene. V was pared by 5 bases and J by 6 bases, with 14 bases of the junction left unmatched. This specimen belongs to a study of cytomegalovirus exposure and HLA in healthy donors. PCR primers comprised 60 Vbeta and 13 Jbeta primers. Repertoires were generated with immunoSEQ multiplex PCR, while TCRdb's copy carries only in-frame clones and drops some. The sample records 150,000 or so clones, approximately 81% being singletons. The rearrangement joins TRBV6-1 to TRBJ2-7, with 9 nucleotides matching TRBD1. This clonotype was sampled from a woman aged 18-29 years in good health and CMV-seronegative. Source material: PBMCs. Here the CDR3 reads CASSQGRGQGRGEQYF. The CDR3 DNA reads TGTGCCAGCAGTCAAGGGAGGGGACAGGGAAGGGGCGAGCAGTACTTC.